The clone carrying this T cell receptor (beta chain) was counted only a few times. Antigen unknown. The CDR3 regions of TCR beta were amplified from RNA transcripts. With the HTBI primer set, the TCR CDR3 went through a first round of RT-PCR. MiXCR, applied by TCRdb to the multiplex PCR reads, yields one record per CDR3 protein. The profile shows 750,000 to 950,000 distinct CDR3 sequences, about two fifths of them singletons. This record belongs to a study of T cells in Graves' hyperthyroidism and ophthalmopathy. Looking at the study overall: Peripheral blood specimens were obtained at initial diagnosis, prior to any treatment. Findings and caveats of the study: Ophthalmopathy prediction by the model preceded onset by a median about 6.3 months.

PBMCs were derived from 7.5 to 10 ml fresh peripheral blood. This CDR3 has 14 amino acids. The germline V gene encodes CDR1 DFQATT and CDR2 SNEGSKA (reference sequence). Trimming stripped 2 bases from V and 0 bases from J, with 11 bases between. The specimen sequenced was blood. The gene calls are TRBV20-1 and TRBJ2-7; D might be TRBD2 (6 bases). The receptor's source is a man aged 18-30 years with Graves' hyperthyroidism. The CDR3: CSARPETSSYEQYF. CDR3 nucleotide sequence: TGCAGTGCTAGACCCGAGACTAGCTCCTACGAGCAGTACTTC.